This record looks at one T cell receptor beta chain sequence and its context. What it binds is not known. The PCR had 60 Vbeta and 13 Jbeta primers. Method: immunoSEQ multiplex PCR; TCRdb's copy keeps in-frame clones and lacks some. The data contain 100,000 or so clones, about 77% of them seen just once; the ten biggest clones take up around 5.3%. From germline, CDR1 is MGHRA and CDR2 YSYEKL. V dropped 1 base and J dropped 5 bases, with 12 bases sitting between them. The CDR3 runs 15 residues. The sample is drawn from a study of cytomegalovirus exposure and HLA in healthy donors. The overall study: Inside one of the first data releases sat roughly 80 million unique TCRs taken from HLA-typed donors.

Study conclusions and caveats: Around 18,000 TCR beta sequences were associated with HLA alleles at 0.05 false discovery rate in a later analysis. It was 164 TCR beta chains that were listed as cytomegalovirus-associated. Accurate prediction of HLA-A and HLA-B alleles (for most subjects) was reportedly achieved from TCR beta sequences.

This TCR derives from a woman in her forties in good health and CMV-seronegative. The sequencing input was PBMCs. The chain joins TRBV4-1 to TRBJ2-1, with D maybe TRBD2 (6 bases). The CDR3, as DNA: TGCGCCAGCAGCCAAGGTCCGGGGGTAGACAATGAGCAGTTCTTC. Its translation is CASSQGPGVDNEQFF.